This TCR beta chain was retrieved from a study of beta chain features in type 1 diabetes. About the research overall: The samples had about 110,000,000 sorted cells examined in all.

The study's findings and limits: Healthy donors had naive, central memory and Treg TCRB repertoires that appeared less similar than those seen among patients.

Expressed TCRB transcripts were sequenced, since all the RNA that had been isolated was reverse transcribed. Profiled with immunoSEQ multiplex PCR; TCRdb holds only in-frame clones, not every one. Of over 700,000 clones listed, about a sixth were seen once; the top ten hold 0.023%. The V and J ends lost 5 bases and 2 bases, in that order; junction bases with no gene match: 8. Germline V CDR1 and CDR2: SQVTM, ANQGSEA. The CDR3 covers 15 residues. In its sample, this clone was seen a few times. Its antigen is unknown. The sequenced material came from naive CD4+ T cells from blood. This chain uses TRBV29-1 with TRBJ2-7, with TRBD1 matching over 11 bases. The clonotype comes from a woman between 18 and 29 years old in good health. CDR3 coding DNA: TGCAGCGTTACCTCCGGGACAGGGGGTCCCTACGAGCAGTACTTC. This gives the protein CSVTSGTGGPYEQYF.